This T cell receptor (beta chain) was observed in a study of blood T cell repertoires in COVID-19. Study at large: Sources were T cells, B-cell-depleted T cells, or PBMCs; the material itself was cDNA or gDNA.

Participant-reported clinical history was the basis for cohort assignment. Sequencing was performed with immunoSEQ multiplex PCR; in TCRdb, only in-frame clones are kept and a portion is missing. The sample carries about 82,000 clones, around 88% recorded once. This TCR derives from a woman between 45 and 65 years old with acute COVID-19. The material sequenced was PBMCs or T cells enriched from blood (not recorded which).

For the CDR3, the DNA is TGTGCCAGCTCACCAGAGGGAACGGGAGGCTACACCTTC. Protein: CASSPEGTGGYTF. V is TRBV18 and J is TRBJ1-2; D call uncertain. Germline CDR1 reads KGHSH; CDR2 reads LQKENI. V lost 2 bases and J lost 8, with 12 bases in between. The CDR3 spans 13 residues.